This TCR beta chain was retrieved from a study of blood T cell repertoires in COVID-19. Study-wide context: Two negative PCRs, clearance, or symptom resolution were required of recovered Cohort 3 donors.

TCRdb keeps only in-frame clones here, not all; method: immunoSEQ multiplex PCR. Here the sample spans 150,000 to 200,000 clones, 70% to 85% being singletons. The sequencing sample was made of PBMCs or T cells enriched from blood (not recorded which). The clonotype was recovered from a woman in her 70s in a cohort exposed to, infected with or recovered from COVID-19 (not recorded which).

The CDR3 DNA reads as TGTGCCAGCAGTAACAGACCACAGGGGTACGAGCAGTACTTC. Protein: CASSNRPQGYEQYF. This sequence joins TRBV7-2 and TRBJ2-7; 7 positions match TRBD1. The CDR3 spans 14 residues. V trimming: 6 bases; J trimming: 4 bases; junction bases outside the gene matches: 9. Germline loops: CDR1 SGHTA, CDR2 FQGNSA.